A selection of T cell receptor beta chains follows, all from one sample in a study of blood T cell repertoires in COVID-19. Assay used: immunoSEQ multiplex PCR; TCRdb lists only in-frame clones, some missing. Altogether over 200,000 clones are present, 75% to 90% being singletons, with the ten largest covering approximately 3.7%. The sample was PBMCs or T cells enriched from blood (not recorded which). The receptor set was obtained from a woman in her 30s who had been exposed to COVID-19. CDR3s include the opening cysteine and the closing phenylalanine or tryptophan. D genes are given only for firm matches. Not all rows give a size; the values are once, few, many and, for expanded clones, a class.

d_gene	v_gene	abundance	j_gene	CDR3nt	CDR3aa
.	TRBV29-1	few	TRBJ1-2	TGCAGCGTTGACGGGGGAGGTAACTATGGCTACACCTTC	CSVDGGGNYGYTF
TRBD1	TRBV11-1	.	TRBJ2-7	TGTGCCAGCAGCTTACTAGGACAGGGCTACGAGCAGTACTTC	CASSLLGQGYEQYF
TRBD2	TRBV29-1	.	TRBJ2-1	TGCAGCGCTCTAGCGGGAGGGCCGATAAATGAGCAGTTCTTC	CSALAGGPINEQFF
TRBD1	TRBV29-1	.	TRBJ1-2	TGCAGCGTTGATCGAGGGACAGGGTCCTATGGCTACACCTTC	CSVDRGTGSYGYTF
.	TRBV10-3	.	TRBJ1-1	TGTGCCATCAGTGCCGGACAAGAAGCTTTCTTT	CAISAGQEAFF
.	TRBV28	.	TRBJ1-2	TGTGCCAGCAGTTTAAGGTTCCAGGGACATAAAAAATACACCTTC	CASSLRFQGHKKYTF
.	TRBV30	.	TRBJ1-3	TGTGCCTGGAGAGCACCCTCCGGGAGCTCTGGAAACACCATATATTTT	CAWRAPSGSSGNTIYF
.	TRBV27	.	TRBJ2-5	TGTGCCAGCAGTTTATCTTGGGGCCTTCAAGAGACCCAGTACTTC	CASSLSWGLQETQYF
.	TRBV29-1	.	TRBJ1-4	TGCAGCGTTGATCGTGGAGAGGAAAAACTGTTTTTT	CSVDRGEEKLFF
.	TRBV19	.	TRBJ1-5	TGTGCCAGTAGTATAGATGGGGGCTACCGAGCCACTCAGCCCCAGCATTTT	CASSIDGGYRATQPQHF
.	TRBV18	.	TRBJ1-3	TGTGCCAGCTCACCGATAGGACAGCACTCTGGAAACACCATATATTTT	CASSPIGQHSGNTIYF
.	TRBV5-1	once	TRBJ2-1	TGCGCCAGCAGCTTAGCGCTGAGCTCCTACAATGAGCAGTTCTTC	CASSLALSSYNEQFF
.	TRBV6-4	.	TRBJ2-2	TGTGCCAGCAGCTTCGCGGTTTCCGGGGAGCTGTTTTTT	CASSFAVSGELFF
.	TRBV7-9	.	TRBJ1-5	TGTGCCAGCAGCTTAGCTGGCCAGGGAGGAAATCAGCCCCAGCATTTT	CASSLAGQGGNQPQHF
TRBD1	TRBV10-3	.	TRBJ1-3	TGTGCCATCACCCCCACGGGACAGGGAAACACCATATATTTT	CAITPTGQGNTIYF
TRBD1	TRBV9	.	TRBJ1-2	TGTGCCAGCAGCGCCCGGGACAGGGGTTTTTATGGCTACACCTTC	CASSARDRGFYGYTF
TRBD1	TRBV11-1	.	TRBJ2-6	TGTGCCAGCAGCTTGATCAGGGGGTCCGGGGCCAACGTCCTGACTTTC	CASSLIRGSGANVLTF
.	TRBV3-1/TRBV3-2	.	TRBJ2-3	TGTGCCAGCAGCCAAGGTAGCGGTAGGGTCCCTAGCACAGATACGCAGTATTTT	CASSQGSGRVPSTDTQYF
TRBD2	TRBV5-4	.	TRBJ2-2	TGTGCCAGCAGCTTCGGGGGGAGGGACACCGGGGAGCTGTTTTTT	CASSFGGRDTGELFF
.	TRBV5-6	.	TRBJ2-7	TGTGCCAGCAGCCTGGGACGGAGCTCCTACGAGCAGTACTTC	CASSLGRSSYEQYF
TRBD1	TRBV3-1/TRBV3-2	.	TRBJ1-2	TGTGCCAGCAGCCGTCGGACAGGTATAGGGGGGATCTATGGCTACACCTTC	CASSRRTGIGGIYGYTF
TRBD2	TRBV5-1	.	TRBJ2-7	TGCGCCAGCAGCTTGGTTGCGGGGGGGACAATACTATTCTACGAGCAGTACTTC	CASSLVAGGTILFYEQYF
TRBD1	TRBV5-1	.	TRBJ1-3	TGCGCCAGCAGCTTGACGGGACAGGGGGGAAACACCATATATTTT	CASSLTGQGGNTIYF
TRBD2	TRBV3-1/TRBV3-2	.	TRBJ2-1	TGTGCCAGCAGCCGGACTAGCAGCCTTTCGGGAGAGCAGTTCTTC	CASSRTSSLSGEQFF
.	TRBV6-5	.	TRBJ1-6	TGTGCCAGCAGTTACGGGCAGGGTAATTCACCCCTCCACTTT	CASSYGQGNSPLHF
.	TRBV19	few	TRBJ1-3	TGTGCCGGGTATCTGGACAGAATCTCTGGAAACACCATATATTTT	CAGYLDRISGNTIYF
TRBD1	TRBV12-3/TRBV12-4	once	TRBJ1-2	TGTGCCAGCAGTGGGGACAGGGGTCGGAGGTACACCTTC	CASSGDRGRRYTF
TRBD2	TRBV10-3	.	TRBJ2-3	TGTGCCATCAGTGGGACTAGCGTCACAGATACGCAGTATTTT	CAISGTSVTDTQYF
TRBD2	TRBV13	.	TRBJ2-1	TGTGCCAGCAGCTACGGGAGGGCAGGCAATGAGCAGTTCTTC	CASSYGRAGNEQFF
.	TRBV5-1	.	TRBJ2-2	TGCGCCAGCAGCTCCGGACTGGACACCGGGGAGCTGTTTTTT	CASSSGLDTGELFF
TRBD1	TRBV4-2	.	TRBJ1-6	TGTGCCAGCAGCCCCGACAGGGGTGGTGACTCCTATAATTCACCCCTCCACTTT	CASSPDRGGDSYNSPLHF
TRBD2	TRBV2	.	TRBJ2-1	TGTGCCAGCAGTCCCTTGGGGGGGTCCTACAATGAGCAGTTCTTC	CASSPLGGSYNEQFF
TRBD1	TRBV25-1	.	TRBJ1-3	TGTGCCAGCAGTGCCGGGACAGGGGCCATTTCTGGAAACACCATATATTTT	CASSAGTGAISGNTIYF
.	TRBV6-5	.	TRBJ2-2	TGTGCCAGCAGTCGCCAGGGGAGGGGCGGGGAGCTGTTTTTT	CASSRQGRGGELFF
TRBD2	TRBV7-9	.	TRBJ2-1	TGTGCCAGCAGCTTAAACCGACTAGCGGGAATTGGGAATGAGCAGTTCTTC	CASSLNRLAGIGNEQFF
TRBD2	TRBV7-9	.	TRBJ2-7	TGTGCCAGCAGCTCTAGCGGGAGCTCCTACGAGCAGTACTTC	CASSSSGSSYEQYF
.	TRBV4-2	.	TRBJ2-7	TGTGCCAGCAGCCAAGCACCCAGGGGTAGCGCCGGCTACGAGCAGTACTTC	CASSQAPRGSAGYEQYF
TRBD2	TRBV5-1	once	TRBJ2-1	TGCGCCAGCAGCCCGGGACTAGCGGACCACAATGAGCAGTTCTTC	CASSPGLADHNEQFF
TRBD1	TRBV7-9	.	TRBJ2-5	TGTGCCAGCAGCTCGGGACAGAATCAAGAGACCCAGTACTTC	CASSSGQNQETQYF
TRBD2	TRBV6-5	.	TRBJ2-7	TGTGCCAGCAGTTACTCGGGGGGAGGGAACTCCTACGAGCAGTACTTC	CASSYSGGGNSYEQYF
.	TRBV7-6	few	TRBJ2-3	TGTGCCAGCAGCTTAGAGCCGGGGGATACGCAGTATTTT	CASSLEPGDTQYF
.	TRBV6-5	.	TRBJ2-2	TGTGCCAGCAGTTACTTCTCGGAGGGGCGCAACGGGGAGCTGTTTTTT	CASSYFSEGRNGELFF
TRBD2	TRBV14	.	TRBJ2-3	TGTGCCAGCAGCATAAGACTAGCCCTTGAAAAAGGTACAGATACGCAGTATTTT	CASSIRLALEKGTDTQYF
TRBD1	TRBV15	.	TRBJ1-1	TGTGCCACCAGCCGGGGACAGCGTTCTGAAGCTTTCTTT	CATSRGQRSEAFF
TRBD1	TRBV19	once	TRBJ2-5	TGTGCCAGTAGTCCCTTAGGGGGCTACGAGACCCAGTACTTC	CASSPLGGYETQYF
.	TRBV7-5	few	TRBJ2-1	TGTGTCAGAAGCTCCGGCTTAGCGGGAGGGGAATACAATGAGCAGTTCTTC	CVRSSGLAGGEYNEQFF
.	TRBV10-3	once	TRBJ2-6	TGTGCCATCAGTGTCGGGACTGCCCTAGGGGCCAACGTCCTGACTTTC	CAISVGTALGANVLTF
TRBD2	TRBV24-1	.	TRBJ2-2	TGTGCCACCAGTATAGCGGGAGGACCAAACACCGGGGAGCTGTTTTTT	CATSIAGGPNTGELFF
TRBD2	TRBV5-1	.	TRBJ2-7	TGCGCCAGCAGCCCGGGACTAGGGTACTACGAGCAGTACTTC	CASSPGLGYYEQYF
.	TRBV30	.	TRBJ1-2	TGTGCCTGGAGCCCCTGGCAGGGTAGTGGCTACACCTTC	CAWSPWQGSGYTF
TRBD1	TRBV28	.	TRBJ1-2	TGTGCCAGCAGTCCCTCTGGTCAGGGGGTAGGAGGCTACACCTTC	CASSPSGQGVGGYTF
.	TRBV7-8	once	TRBJ1-3	TGTGCCAGCAGCTATAAGGGGCAGTCTGGGGGAAACACCATATATTTT	CASSYKGQSGGNTIYF
.	TRBV19	once	TRBJ1-1	TGTGCCAGTAGACTGGACAGCTTGAACACTGAAGCTTTCTTT	CASRLDSLNTEAFF